Listed here are 11 T cell receptor beta chains from one sample, sequenced in a study of monozygotic twins with cystic fibrosis (dated by TCRdb to the early 2020s). Libraries were prepared through the immunoSEQ multiplex PCR assay. Not all clones reach the TCRdb copy of this immuneACCESS table, which keeps in-frame sequences only. Checked studies attribute under half of the gap to unresolved V genes and leave the rest unexplained. This sample holds about 35,000 clones; approximately 67% were observed only once. The ten most abundant clones make up approximately 0.79% of the sample. Material for sequencing was blood. The receptors here all came from a girl aged 10 to 17 with cystic fibrosis.

The chain couples TRBV4-3 to TRBJ2-3; D may be TRBD1 (6 bases). Germline CDR1 is LGHNA and CDR2 is YSLEER. The V gene lost 1 base and the J gene lost 5 bases, with 28 bases spanning the gap. The CDR3 is 20 residues long. The DNA for the CDR3 is TGCGCCAGCAGCCAAGCTTGGAGGTGGGGGACACGGCCGACAGAAGATACGCAGTATTTT. The encoded protein is CASSQAWRWGTRPTEDTQYF.

V and J are TRBV7-9 and TRBJ1-2; possibly TRBD1 for D (5 bases). Germline values: CDR1 SEHNR, CDR2 FQNEAQ (reference sequence). CDR3 length: 13 amino acids. The V end lost 0 bases, the J end lost 8 bases, and 10 bases lay between the germline ends. The CDR3 reads CASSLASGSGYTF. The DNA of the CDR3 is TGTGCCAGCAGCTTAGCGTCAGGGAGCGGCTACACCTTC.

The chain is built from TRBV10-3 and TRBJ2-2, with D tentatively TRBD2 (6 bases). Trimming left V 6 bases short and J 6 bases short, with 11 bases between. Germline lookup yields CDR1 ENHRY and CDR2 SYGVKD. The CDR3 sequence is 13 residues long. The CDR3 spells CAIRLPGAGELFF. In DNA form, the CDR3 reads TGTGCCATCAGACTTCCGGGGGCCGGGGAGCTGTTTTTT.

V and J are TRBV4-1 and TRBJ2-1, with 7 bases identical to TRBD2. The CDR3 is 17 amino acids. Germline values: CDR1 MGHRA, CDR2 YSYEKL. Trimming cost V 0 bases and J 0 bases; bases outside gene matches: 5. The CDR3 DNA is TGCGCCAGCAGCCAAGATTCTAGCGGACCCTCCTACAATGAGCAGTTCTTC. It encodes CASSQDSSGPSYNEQFF.

V gene TRBV30 combines with J gene TRBJ2-2; tentatively, D is TRBD1 (5 bases). Germline V gene lookup returns CDR1 GTSNPN and CDR2 SVGIG (reference sequence). V gave up 6 bases and J gave up 4 bases, with 15 bases separating them. The length of the CDR3 is 14 residues. This chain's CDR3 is CACTRGQITGELFF. The DNA of the CDR3 is TGTGCCTGTACTCGAGGACAAATCACCGGGGAGCTGTTTTTT.

This clone has more than one count but fewer than ten. This chain joins TRBV7-9 and TRBJ2-3; 9 bases align to TRBD2. The length of the CDR3 is 15 residues. V shed 1 base and J 5 bases; nucleotides not matched to a gene: 4. Per the germline V gene, CDR1 is SEHNR and CDR2 is FQNEAQ (reference sequence). CDR3 loop: CASSLDRAGGDTQYF. In nucleotides, the CDR3 is TGTGCCAGCAGCTTAGACCGAGCGGGGGGAGATACGCAGTATTTT.

The chain joins TRBV19 to TRBJ2-2; the match to TRBD2 covers 8 bases. The V gene's germline CDR1 is LNHDA and CDR2 SQIVND (reference sequence). V trimming: 3 bases; J trimming: 7 bases; junction bases outside the gene matches: 10. The length of the CDR3 is 16 residues. In DNA, the CDR3 is TGTGCCAGTAGTATGAACCCGGGAGGGCCAATCGGGGAGCTGTTTTTT. This codes for CASSMNPGGPIGELFF.

The chain links TRBV7-2 to TRBJ1-1; D may be TRBD1 (6 bases). The V gene's germline CDR1 is SGHTA and CDR2 FQGNSA. V lost 3 bases and J 3 bases, leaving 14 bases between the germline ends. CDR3 length equals 15 residues. This chain's CDR3 is CASSFRGAGDTEAFF. The DNA of the CDR3 is TGTGCCAGCAGCTTCCGGGGGGCTGGGGACACTGAAGCTTTCTTT.

The chain joins TRBV27 to TRBJ1-1; no definite D call. CDR3 size: 13 residues. Between the trimmed V and J ends, which lost 3 bases and 2 bases, there was a span of 7 bases. Germline lookup yields CDR1 MNHEY and CDR2 SMNVEV (reference sequence). CDR3 protein: CASSLALNTEAFF. The CDR3 nucleotides read TGTGCCAGCAGTTTGGCACTAAACACTGAAGCTTTCTTT.

V and J are TRBV12-2 and TRBJ1-2; the D call in the table, TRBD1, was not verified against the DNA. TRBV12-2 corresponds to a pseudogene. The CDR3 is 15 amino acids. The CDR3 region has the DNA TGTGCAAGTCGCCTTAGCGGACAGGGTGAGTATGGCTACACCTTC. This codes for CASRLSGQGEYGYTF.

The chain is built from TRBV28 and TRBJ1-4; 7 bases agree with TRBD1. In germline, CDR1 is MDHEN, CDR2 SYDVKM. Trimming removed 2 bases from V and 0 bases from J; junction bases left unmatched: 6. CDR3 length equals 17 residues. The CDR3 nucleotides read TGTGCCAGCAGTTTAGCAGCACAGGGGACAACTAATGAAAAACTGTTTTTT. Residues: CASSLAAQGTTNEKLFF. Combining the CDR3 with reference TRBV28 and TRBJ1-4 gives the whole variable domain DVKVTQSSRYLVKRTGEKVFLECVQDMDHENMFWYRQDPGLGLRLIYFSYDVKMKEKGDIPEGYSVSREKKERFSLILESASTNQTSMYLCASSLAAQGTTNEKLFFGSGTQLSVL.